A selection of T cell receptor beta chains follows, all from one sample in a study of T cell repertoires in aging, cancer and after chemotherapy. TCRdb reprocessed the multiplex PCR reads via MiXCR and lists one record per CDR3 protein. The sample carries some 7,700 distinct CDR3 sequences, less than 35% recorded once. The sequencing input was blood. Receptor source: a human donor in good health. CDR3s include the opening cysteine and the closing phenylalanine or tryptophan. A D gene is named only where the DNA matches it firmly. Expanded clones get a size class; other rows say once, few or many, or leave the size out.

V gene	clone size	J gene	D gene	CDR3 DNA	CDR3 protein
TRBV18	NA	TRBJ1-1	TRBD1	TGTGCCAGCTCACCCCTACAGGGGGACACTGAAGCTTTCTTT	CASSPLQGDTEAFF
TRBV20-1	NA	TRBJ2-3	TRBD2	TGCAGTGCTAGACTAGCGGGGACAGATACGCAGTATTTT	CSARLAGTDTQYF
TRBV27	NA	TRBJ2-3	TRBD2	TGTGCCAGCAGTAACCTAGCGGGGCCCGCTGGGACGCAGTATTTT	CASSNLAGPAGTQYF
TRBV12-3/TRBV12-4	NA	TRBJ1-1	NA	TGTGCCAGCAGTTCCCAAGGGAACACTAAAGCTTTCTTT	CASSSQGNTKAFF
TRBV6-2/TRBV6-3	few	TRBJ2-1	TRBD1	TGTGCCAGCAGGAGTCCCGGGACAGGGGGCGGGGATGAGCAGTTCTTC	CASRSPGTGGGDEQFF
TRBV19	NA	TRBJ2-6	TRBD1	TGTGCCAGTAGTATGGACAGGGGATGGGCCAACGTCCTGACTTTC	CASSMDRGWANVLTF
TRBV10-3	few	TRBJ1-5	NA	TGTGCCATCAGAGACCAGGGGCCTTGGGGGCCCCAGCATTTT	CAIRDQGPWGPQHF
TRBV27	NA	TRBJ1-4	NA	TGTGCCAGCGGGTCCTATGGACAGAAAAATAATGAAAAACTGTTTTTT	CASGSYGQKNNEKLFF
TRBV6-5	NA	TRBJ2-7	TRBD1	TGTGCCAGCAGTAATCCGGGACAGGGGATATACGAGCAGTACTTC	CASSNPGQGIYEQYF
TRBV18	NA	TRBJ2-3	NA	TGTGCCAGCTCCCTGACCGGAGGTGGGAGCACAGATACGCAGTATTTT	CASSLTGGGSTDTQYF
TRBV6-2/TRBV6-3	few	TRBJ1-2	TRBD1	TGTGCCAGCAGTGCAAGGAGGGACAGCCCGTCCGGCTACACCTTC	CASSARRDSPSGYTF
TRBV12-3/TRBV12-4	few	TRBJ2-3	NA	TGTGCCAGCACCTCGAAAGGGCGGGACACAGATACGCAGTATTTT	CASTSKGRDTDTQYF
TRBV6-5	NA	TRBJ1-4	NA	TGTGCCAGCAGGCCACAGAGCCGGAATGAAAAACTGTTTTTT	CASRPQSRNEKLFF
TRBV7-9	few	TRBJ1-3	NA	TGTGCCAGCAGCTTAGCCAACAGGGAATGGGGCACCATATATTTT	CASSLANREWGTIYF
TRBV29-1	medium-sized	TRBJ2-7	TRBD1	TGCAGCGTAGCGATCGGGACAGCTTCCTACGAGCAGTACTTC	CSVAIGTASYEQYF
TRBV7-2	NA	TRBJ2-3	TRBD2	TGTGCCAGCAGCATTACTAGCGGGAGTATTCTCTATACGCAGTATTTT	CASSITSGSILYTQYF
TRBV24-1	NA	TRBJ1-2	NA	TGTGCCACCAGTGCCCTTGGCTATGGCTACACCTTC	CATSALGYGYTF
TRBV7-6	NA	TRBJ1-4	NA	TGTGCCAGCAGCTTAGACAGAAATGAAAAACTGTTTTTT	CASSLDRNEKLFF
TRBV7-2	NA	TRBJ1-1	NA	TGTGCCAGCAGCTTAGGTCTTGCATTGGGTCAAGTGCTCACTGAAGCTTTCTTT	CASSLGLALGQVLTEAFF
TRBV5-6	once	TRBJ1-5	TRBD1	TGCGCCAGCAGCCCCTGGCCGGGACAGGGGGCTAATCAGCCCCAGCATTTT	CASSPWPGQGANQPQHF
TRBV15	few	TRBJ2-1	TRBD2	TGTGCCACCAGCAGAGAGCGGGCGGGGGTTAACAATGAGCAGTTCTTC	CATSRERAGVNNEQFF
TRBV4-2	few	TRBJ1-2	NA	TGTGCCAGCAGCAGGGGCCACGGGGGCTACACCTTC	CASSRGHGGYTF
TRBV12-3/TRBV12-4	NA	TRBJ2-7	NA	TGTGCCAGCAGTCCCACAGGGCTCTACGAGCAGTACTTC	CASSPTGLYEQYF
TRBV6-5	NA	TRBJ1-4	TRBD1	TGTGCCAGCAGTTACATGACAGGGACTAATGAAAAACTGTTTTTT	CASSYMTGTNEKLFF
TRBV7-2	few	TRBJ1-5	NA	TGTGCCAGCAGCTCCCCCGAGAGAGGTCAGCCCCAGCATTTT	CASSSPERGQPQHF
TRBV29-1	NA	TRBJ1-3	NA	TGCAGCGCTAGAGGACCGCCGTCTGGAAACACCATATATTTT	CSARGPPSGNTIYF
TRBV12-3/TRBV12-4	NA	TRBJ2-3	NA	TGTGCTAGTGGTTTGACAACAGATACGCAGTATTTT	CASGLTTDTQYF
TRBV18	few	TRBJ2-7	NA	TGTGCCAGCTCTTCCGGGACCGGGCTGAGAGAGCAGTACTTC	CASSSGTGLREQYF
TRBV5-1	NA	TRBJ2-3	TRBD2	TGCGCCAGCTGGGAGGCTAGCGGGAGCACAGATACGCAGTATTTT	CASWEASGSTDTQYF
TRBV27	NA	TRBJ2-3	NA	TGTGCCAGCAGCCGCGTGATCAGAGCTAGCACAGATACGCAGTATTTT	CASSRVIRASTDTQYF
TRBV6-6	NA	TRBJ1-1	NA	TGTGCCAGCAGTGAGCGGGAAAGCGAGAGAGCTTTCTTT	CASSERESERAFF
TRBV7-2	NA	TRBJ1-1	NA	TGTGCCAGCAGCTTATGGGGAGGGACTGAAGCTTTCTTT	CASSLWGGTEAFF
TRBV12-3/TRBV12-4	medium-sized	TRBJ2-2	NA	TGTGCCAGCTGGCCGGGGGGCGACGCCGGGGAGCTGTTTTTT	CASWPGGDAGELFF
TRBV12-3/TRBV12-4	NA	TRBJ1-2	TRBD1	TGTGCCAGCAGTCCAAGACAGGGGGCGGGTGGCTACACCTTC	CASSPRQGAGGYTF
TRBV18	NA	TRBJ1-5	NA	TGTGCCAGCTCACCCCCGGGGGGGGTTCAGCCCCAGCATTTT	CASSPPGGVQPQHF
TRBV5-6	few	TRBJ2-3	NA	TGTGCCAGCAGCCCCTTTGGCGGAAACACAGATACGCAGTATTTT	CASSPFGGNTDTQYF
TRBV5-5	NA	TRBJ1-2	TRBD1	TGCGCCAGCAGCGGTGACAGGGTAGGCTACACCTTC	CASSGDRVGYTF
TRBV18	few	TRBJ1-1	NA	TGTGCCAGCTCACCACCGAAGGGGCGCACTGAAGCTTTCTTT	CASSPPKGRTEAFF
TRBV19	NA	TRBJ1-2	NA	TGTGCCACGGAAAGAGGGGGTGGCTACACCTTC	CATERGGGYTF
TRBV5-3	NA	TRBJ1-2	TRBD1	TGTGCCAGAAGCCCCGACAGGGATTATGTCCCTCAGTATGGCTACACCTTC	CARSPDRDYVPQYGYTF
TRBV11-2	NA	TRBJ1-4	NA	TGTGCCAGCAGCTTAGAACTGAGGGCACGGGCCGAAAAACTGTTTTTT	CASSLELRARAEKLFF
TRBV5-6	NA	TRBJ1-1	NA	TGTGCCAGCACCTGGGAGGGGACCACTGAAGCTTTCTTT	CASTWEGTTEAFF
TRBV20-1	NA	TRBJ2-2	TRBD1	TGCAGTGCTAGAGCGGCCGGGACAGGGAGGGTCGGGGAGCTGTTTTTT	CSARAAGTGRVGELFF
TRBV6-2/TRBV6-3	NA	TRBJ2-2	NA	TGTGCCAGCAGCCCCCTCGTAAGAGCCGGGGAGCTGTTTTTT	CASSPLVRAGELFF
TRBV6-2/TRBV6-3	NA	TRBJ1-1	NA	TGTGCCAGCAGTCAGGACAGCATGAACACTGAAGCTTTCTTT	CASSQDSMNTEAFF
TRBV6-5	few	TRBJ2-5	NA	TGTGCCAGCAGTTACGGAGCGGCTCCCTTCCAAGAGACCCAGTACTTC	CASSYGAAPFQETQYF